The T cell receptor (beta chain) described here comes from a study of siplizumab effects on memory and regulatory T cells. Whole-study results and caveats: In siplizumab conditions, mappable alloreactive CD4+ clones averaged about 71% Treg-derived, against approximately 27% in controls. The mapping of alloreactive clones to unstimulated subsets covered only a minor fraction of them. Apparently more diverse than memory cells, naive T cells also seemed major alloresponse contributors.

As regards this clone: The antigen is not known.

The assay covered approximately 10^5 TCR templates per sample. Sequenced by immunoSEQ multiplex PCR; TCRdb stores in-frame clones only, minus some. The data contain some 100,000 clones, approximately 91% of them singletons. Sequenced input: CD4+ T cells sorted from blood. This TCR was recovered from a human donor in good health. Some clones in this sample may be carry-over from other donors' samples.

Here the CDR3 reads CSALRTYEQYF. The CDR3 DNA follows: TGCAGTGCTCTTCGAACCTACGAGCAGTACTTC. The rearrangement joins TRBV20-1 to TRBJ2-7; D ambiguous. Germline V lookup: CDR1 DFQATT, CDR2 SNEGSKA (reference sequence). CDR3 length: 11 amino acids. Trimming pared 5 bases from V and 2 bases from J, leaving 7 bases between.